The 15 T cell receptor beta chains reported below all come from one sample, sequenced in a study of control samples from healthy donors and cancer patients. Produced via immunoSEQ multiplex PCR; TCRdb's table is partial and in-frame only. The sample gives some 78,000 clones, about 89% of which show up once; 7.6% is in the top ten. The sample was blood. These TCRs come from a woman between 55 and 75 years old in good health.

The chain is built from TRBV5-1 and TRBJ1-1, with D possibly matching TRBD1 (5 bases). The CDR3 has 15 residues. Germline V CDR1 and CDR2: SGHRS, YFSETQ. V lost 0 bases, J lost 1 base, and 10 bases lay in between. The CDR3 coding sequence is TGCGCCAGCAGCTTGGCCCAAGGGGCGAACACTGAAGCTTTCTTT. It encodes CASSLAQGANTEAFF. Full variable domain (rest looked up from reference TRBV5-1 and TRBJ1-1): KAGVTQTPRYLIKTRGQQVTLSCSPISGHRSVSWYQQTPGQGLQFLFEYFSETQRNKGNFPGRFSGRQFSNSRSEMNVSTLELGDSALYLCASSLAQGANTEAFFGQGTRLTVV.

V usage is TRBV9 and J usage is TRBJ2-5; TRBD1 or TRBD2 may be the D gene (6 bases each). V was shortened by 3 bases and J by 5 bases, with 17 bases between the two germline ends. Germline loops: CDR1 SGDLS, CDR2 YYNGEE. The CDR3 contains 15 residues. The CDR3 loop is CASSETTRRGETQYF. In DNA form, the CDR3 reads TGTGCCAGCAGCGAGACCACACGGAGGGGGGAGACCCAGTACTTC.

V and J are TRBV18 and TRBJ2-2; 8 positions agree with TRBD1. The J segment lost 2 bases and the V segment lost 0 bases, leaving 2 bases of the junction unmatched. Germline V lookup: CDR1 KGHSH, CDR2 LQKENI. The CDR3 totals 16 residues. The CDR3 sequence is CASSPPTGANTGELFF. DNA of the CDR3: TGTGCCAGCTCACCACCGACAGGGGCCAACACCGGGGAGCTGTTTTTT.

The chain couples TRBV4-1 to TRBJ2-5; TRBD2 aligns across 7 bases. The CDR3 is 14 residues long. Germline CDR1 and CDR2: MGHRA and YSYEKL. V lost 4 bases, J lost 9 bases, and 11 bases stayed unmatched. Here the CDR3 reads CASSPFGAGAAQYF. DNA of the CDR3: TGCGCCAGCAGCCCATTTGGGGCGGGAGCCGCCCAGTACTTC.

The chain uses TRBV18 and TRBJ2-1; the match to TRBD2 covers 9 bases. Germline V gene lookup returns CDR1 KGHSH and CDR2 LQKENI. The CDR3 is 16 residues long. Losses at the gene ends were 5 bases for V and 0 bases for J; bases not matched to a gene: 5. The CDR3 here is CASSSLAGSSYNEQFF. CDR3 coding DNA: TGTGCCAGCTCATCTCTAGCGGGGAGCTCCTACAATGAGCAGTTCTTC.

J is TRBJ2-5 and V is TRBV7-2; TRBD2 might be the D (5 bases). The CDR3 totals 13 residues. Germline CDR1 SGHTA, CDR2 FQGNSA. V lost 1 base to trimming and J lost 5 bases, with 8 bases between them. In nucleotides, the CDR3 is TGTGCCAGCAGCTTAGGGGGAGTGGAGACCCAGTACTTC. Its translation: CASSLGGVETQYF.

By sample share, this clone is medium-sized (0.01 to 0.1%). The chain is built from TRBV5-6 and TRBJ1-5, with 9 bases lining up with TRBD1. This CDR3 comprises 15 residues. The junction had 2 bases not matched to a gene; V was cut back by 2 bases and J by 2 bases. CDR1 and CDR2 from the germline V gene are SGHDT and YYEEEE. CDR3 sequence reads: CASSFGTGRNQPQHF. Here the CDR3 DNA reads TGTGCCAGCAGCTTTGGGACAGGGCGCAATCAGCCCCAGCATTTT.

The rearrangement joins TRBV6-7 to TRBJ2-7; D is uncertain. TRBV6-7 is flagged as an ORF with uncertain function. Trimming took off 10 bases at V and 3 bases at J, with 7 bases between the two ends. The CDR3 is made up of 10 amino acids. CDR3 sequence (DNA): TGTGCCACCGACCGCTACGAGCAGTACTTC. Translating gives CATDRYEQYF.

This sequence joins TRBV18 and TRBJ2-5; D remains ambiguous. Germline loops: CDR1 KGHSH, CDR2 LQKENI. The germline V and J ends were trimmed by 1 base and 7 bases, with 7 bases remaining between them. CDR3 length: 12 residues. DNA of the CDR3: TGTGCCAGCTCACCACAAGGTGGGACCCAGTACTTC. Translating gives CASSPQGGTQYF.

The chain joins TRBV11-3 to TRBJ2-5; D might be TRBD1 or TRBD2, each matching 5 bases. Per germline, CDR1 SGHNT and CDR2 YENEEA. The CDR3 covers 15 residues. The V and J ends lost 5 bases and 4 bases respectively, with 17 bases between them. CDR3 region: CASSPGRALVETQYF. The CDR3 DNA reads as TGTGCCAGCAGCCCAGGGCGGGCTTTAGTAGAGACCCAGTACTTC.

The chain is built from TRBV3-1 (or the pseudogene TRBV3-2) and TRBJ2-7, with D unresolved. The germline V and J ends were trimmed by 0 bases and 6 bases, with 18 bases remaining between them. CDR1 is LGHDT, CDR2 YNNKEL, per germline (reference sequence). The CDR3 is 16 amino acids. CDR3 sequence reads: CASSQDLVGTGGEQYF. The CDR3 nucleotides read TGTGCCAGCAGCCAAGATCTTGTAGGAACGGGTGGCGAGCAGTACTTC.

The V and J genes are TRBV18 and TRBJ2-7, with 7 bases aligning to TRBD1. The CDR3 has 15 amino acids. Germline V gene lookup returns CDR1 KGHSH and CDR2 LQKENI. The V segment lost 1 base and the J segment 3 bases; nucleotides outside the gene matches: 6. The DNA of the CDR3 is TGTGCCAGCTCACCACAGGGACAGCACTTCTACGAGCAGTACTTC. Amino acids: CASSPQGQHFYEQYF.

V usage is TRBV12-5 and J usage is TRBJ1-2; unclear D gene. Germline CDR1 LGHNT, CDR2 FRNRAP. V was shortened by 5 bases and J by 3 bases, with 19 bases between the two germline ends. This CDR3 region has 16 residues. CDR3 sequence: CASGQPDVASYYGYTF. In nucleotides, the CDR3 is TGTGCTAGTGGTCAACCAGACGTCGCCTCGTACTATGGCTACACCTTC.

The J gene is TRBJ1-2, the V gene TRBV28; the D is unclear. The CDR3 runs 14 residues. From germline, CDR1 is MDHEN and CDR2 SYDVKM. V dropped 3 bases and J dropped 0 bases, with 8 bases sitting between them. The CDR3 DNA reads as TGTGCCAGCAGTTTCCCGACAACTAACTATGGCTACACCTTC. It codes for CASSFPTTNYGYTF.

The V and J genes are TRBV19 and TRBJ1-2; 7 bases are shared with TRBD1. CDR1 LNHDA and CDR2 SQIVND come from the germline V gene (reference sequence). Trimming removed 6 bases from V and 4 bases from J; junction bases left unmatched: 5. The CDR3 totals 13 residues. CDR3 nucleotides: TGTGCCAGTAGCGAAGGGGGCTTCTATGGCTACACCTTC. Amino acids: CASSEGGFYGYTF.